One and the same sample provided the 3 T cell receptor beta chains below, sequenced in a study of T cells after posttransplantation cyclophosphamide. Sequenced by immunoSEQ multiplex PCR; TCRdb stores in-frame clones only, minus some. This sample shows roughly 24,000 clones and no singletons; roughly 7% rests with the ten largest. The sample consisted of PBMCs. The receptors derive from a woman aged 60-75 years in good health, CMV-negative, and a related stem cell transplant donor.

This clone was seen ten or more times. The CDR3 sequence: CASSQEQRNQPQHF. The CDR3 bases are TGCGCCAGCAGCCAAGAACAGAGAAATCAGCCCCAGCATTTT. V gene TRBV4-1 combines with J gene TRBJ1-5; D uncertain. CDR3 length equals 14 residues. Germline V gene lookup returns CDR1 MGHRA and CDR2 YSYEKL. V lost 0 bases, J lost 4 bases, and 7 bases lay in between.

This clone was seen repeatedly, ten times or more. V gene TRBV7-8 combines with J gene TRBJ2-7; 9 positions agree with TRBD1. The V and J ends lost 5 bases and 3 bases, in that order; junction bases with no gene match: 5. This CDR3 is 14 amino acids long. Germline V lookup: CDR1 SGHVS, CDR2 FQNEAQ. The chain's CDR3 is CASSPTTGGYEQYV. Written as DNA, the CDR3 is TGTGCCAGCAGCCCAACGACAGGGGGCTACGAGCAGTACGTC.

There are many counts of this clone. V gene TRBV30 combines with J gene TRBJ1-3; D is undetermined. The CDR3 covers 14 residues. Trimming removed 0 bases from V and 2 bases from J, with 8 bases in between. Germline assignment: CDR1 GTSNPN and CDR2 SVGIG (reference sequence). The CDR3 DNA is TGTGCCTGGAGTGTACTGAGCACTGGAAACACCATATATTTT. It codes for CAWSVLSTGNTIYF.